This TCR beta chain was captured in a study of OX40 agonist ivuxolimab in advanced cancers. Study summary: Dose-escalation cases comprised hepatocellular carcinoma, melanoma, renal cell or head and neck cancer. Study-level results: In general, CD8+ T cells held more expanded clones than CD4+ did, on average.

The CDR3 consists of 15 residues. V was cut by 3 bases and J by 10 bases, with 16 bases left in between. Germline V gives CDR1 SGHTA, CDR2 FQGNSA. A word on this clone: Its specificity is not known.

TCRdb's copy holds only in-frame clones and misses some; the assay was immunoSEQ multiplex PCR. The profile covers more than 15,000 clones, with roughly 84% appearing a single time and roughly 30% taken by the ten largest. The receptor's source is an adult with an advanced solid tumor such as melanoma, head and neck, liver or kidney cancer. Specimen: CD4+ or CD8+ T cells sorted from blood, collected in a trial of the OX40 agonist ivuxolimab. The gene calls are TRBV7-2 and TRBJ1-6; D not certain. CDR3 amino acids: CASSFSWGRASPLHF. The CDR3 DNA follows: TGTGCCAGCAGCTTCTCTTGGGGTAGAGCATCACCCCTCCACTTT. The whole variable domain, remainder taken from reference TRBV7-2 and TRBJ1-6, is GAGVSQSPSNKVTEKGKDVELRCDPISGHTALYWYRQSLGQGLEFLIYFQGNSAPDKSGLPSDRFSAERTGGSVSTLTIQRTQQEDSAVYLCASSFSWGRASPLHFGNGTRLTVT.